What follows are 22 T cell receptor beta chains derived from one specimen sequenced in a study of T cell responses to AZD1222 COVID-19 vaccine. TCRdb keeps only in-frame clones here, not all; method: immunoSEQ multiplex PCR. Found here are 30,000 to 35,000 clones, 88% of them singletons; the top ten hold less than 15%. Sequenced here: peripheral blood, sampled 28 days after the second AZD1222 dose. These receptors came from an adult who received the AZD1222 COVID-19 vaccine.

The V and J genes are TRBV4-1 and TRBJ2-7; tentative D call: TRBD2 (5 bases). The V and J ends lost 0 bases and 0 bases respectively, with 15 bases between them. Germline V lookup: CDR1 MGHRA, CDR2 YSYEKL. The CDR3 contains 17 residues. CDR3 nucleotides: TGCGCCAGCAGCCAAGATTCCCAAGCGGCCAGCTCCTACGAGCAGTACTTC. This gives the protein CASSQDSQAASSYEQYF.

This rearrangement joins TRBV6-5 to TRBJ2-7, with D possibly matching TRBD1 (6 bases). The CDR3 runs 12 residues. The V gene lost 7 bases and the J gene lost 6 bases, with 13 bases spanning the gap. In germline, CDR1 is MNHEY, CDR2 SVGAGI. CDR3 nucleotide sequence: TGTGCCAGCACCAGGGGTATGGGCGAGCAGTACTTC. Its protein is CASTRGMGEQYF.

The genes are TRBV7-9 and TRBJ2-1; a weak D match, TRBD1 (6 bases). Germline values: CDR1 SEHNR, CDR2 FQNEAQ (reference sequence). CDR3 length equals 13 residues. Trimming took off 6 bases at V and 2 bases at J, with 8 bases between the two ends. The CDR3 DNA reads TGTGCCAGCAGGGACAGTGCCTACAATGAGCAGTTCTTC. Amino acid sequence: CASRDSAYNEQFF.

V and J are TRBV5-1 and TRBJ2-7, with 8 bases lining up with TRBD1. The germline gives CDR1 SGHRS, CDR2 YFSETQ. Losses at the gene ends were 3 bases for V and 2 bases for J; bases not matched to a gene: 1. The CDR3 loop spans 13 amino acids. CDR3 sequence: CASSSDRAYEQYF. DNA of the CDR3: TGCGCCAGCAGCTCGGACAGGGCCTACGAGCAGTACTTC.

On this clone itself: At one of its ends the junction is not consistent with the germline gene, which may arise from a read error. The CDR3 here is CASRFPGNSPLHF. CDR3 DNA sequence: TGTGCCAGCCGTTTTCCGGGGAATTCACCCCTCCACTTT. The chain uses TRBV12-3 or TRBV12-4 and TRBJ1-6; D remains ambiguous. The CDR3 length is 13 residues.

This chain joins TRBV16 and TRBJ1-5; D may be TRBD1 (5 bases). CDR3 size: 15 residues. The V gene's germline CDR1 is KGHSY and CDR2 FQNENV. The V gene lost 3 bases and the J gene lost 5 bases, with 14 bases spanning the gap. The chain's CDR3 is CASSQTGGTDQPQHF. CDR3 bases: TGTGCCAGCAGCCAGACGGGAGGGACCGATCAGCCCCAGCATTTT.

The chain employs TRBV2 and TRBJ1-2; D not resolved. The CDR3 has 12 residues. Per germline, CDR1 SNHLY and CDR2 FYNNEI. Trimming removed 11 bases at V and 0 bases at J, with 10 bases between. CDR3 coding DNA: TGTGCCGCGCGGGGAGCTAACTATGGCTACACCTTC. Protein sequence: CAARGANYGYTF.

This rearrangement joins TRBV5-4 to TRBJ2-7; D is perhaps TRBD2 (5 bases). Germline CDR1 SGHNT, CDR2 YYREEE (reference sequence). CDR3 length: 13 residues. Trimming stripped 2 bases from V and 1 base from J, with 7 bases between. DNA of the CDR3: TGTGCCAGCAGCTTTGAGCGGTCCTACGAGCAGTACTTC. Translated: CASSFERSYEQYF.

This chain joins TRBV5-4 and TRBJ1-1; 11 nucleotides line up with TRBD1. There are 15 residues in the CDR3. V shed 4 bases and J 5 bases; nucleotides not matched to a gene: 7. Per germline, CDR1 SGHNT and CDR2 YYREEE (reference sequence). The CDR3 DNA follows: TGTGCCAGCAGCAAGGACAGGGGGCAGGGAACTGAAGCTTTCTTT. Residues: CASSKDRGQGTEAFF. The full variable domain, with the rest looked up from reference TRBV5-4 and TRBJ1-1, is ETGVTQSPTHLIKTRGQQVTLRCSSQSGHNTVSWYQQALGQGPQFIFQYYREEENGRGNFPPRFSGLQFPNYSSELNVNALELDDSALYLCASSKDRGQGTEAFFGQGTRLTVV.

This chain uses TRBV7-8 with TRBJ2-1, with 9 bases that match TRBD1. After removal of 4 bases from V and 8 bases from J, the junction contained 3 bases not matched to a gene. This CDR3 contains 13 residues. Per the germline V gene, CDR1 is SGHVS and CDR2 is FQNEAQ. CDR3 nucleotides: TGTGCCAGCAGCTCAACAGGGGGCGATGAGCAGTTCTTC. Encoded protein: CASSSTGGDEQFF.

The CDR3 DNA sequence: TGTGCCAGCAGTTTATCGGAAACCGGGGGCTACACCTTC. Amino acid sequence: CASSLSETGGYTF. The chain carries TRBV12-3 or TRBV12-4 and TRBJ1-2; D call uncertain. With 2 bases removed from V and 8 bases from J, the gap between germline ends came to 12 bases. CDR3 size: 13 residues.

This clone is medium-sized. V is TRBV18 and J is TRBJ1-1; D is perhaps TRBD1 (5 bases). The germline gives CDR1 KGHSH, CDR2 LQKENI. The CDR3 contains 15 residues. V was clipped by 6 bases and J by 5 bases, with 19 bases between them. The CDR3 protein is CASSTGSARGTEAFF. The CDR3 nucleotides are TGTGCCAGCTCCACCGGAAGTGCAAGGGGAACTGAAGCTTTCTTT.

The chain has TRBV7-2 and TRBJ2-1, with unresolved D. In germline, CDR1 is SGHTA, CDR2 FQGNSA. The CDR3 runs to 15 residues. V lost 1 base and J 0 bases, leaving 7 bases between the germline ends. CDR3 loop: CASSLVRHSYNEQFF. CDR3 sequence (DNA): TGTGCCAGCAGCTTAGTACGGCACTCCTACAATGAGCAGTTCTTC.

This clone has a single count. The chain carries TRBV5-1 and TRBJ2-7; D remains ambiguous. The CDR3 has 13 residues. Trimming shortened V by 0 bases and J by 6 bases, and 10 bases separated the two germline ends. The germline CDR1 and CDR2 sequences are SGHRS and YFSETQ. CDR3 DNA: TGCGCCAGCAGCTTGGCCGGATCTTTCGAGCAGTACTTC. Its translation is CASSLAGSFEQYF.

The CDR3 sequence is CASSYRDTVSGNTIYF. The CDR3 region has the DNA TGTGCCAGCAGTTACCGGGACACAGTCTCTGGAAACACCATATATTTT. J is TRBJ1-3 and V is TRBV6-6; perhaps TRBD1 as D (6 bases). V was cut by 2 bases and J by 0 bases, with 11 bases left in between. This CDR3 has 16 residues. Germline CDR1 is MNHNY and CDR2 is SVGAGI (reference sequence).

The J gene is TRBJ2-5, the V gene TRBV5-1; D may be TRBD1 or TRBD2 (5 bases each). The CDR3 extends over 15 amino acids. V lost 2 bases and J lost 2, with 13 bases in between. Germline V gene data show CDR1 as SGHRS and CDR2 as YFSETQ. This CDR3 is CASSLYRDQQETQYF. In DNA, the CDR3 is TGCGCCAGCAGCTTATACCGGGACCAACAAGAGACCCAGTACTTC.

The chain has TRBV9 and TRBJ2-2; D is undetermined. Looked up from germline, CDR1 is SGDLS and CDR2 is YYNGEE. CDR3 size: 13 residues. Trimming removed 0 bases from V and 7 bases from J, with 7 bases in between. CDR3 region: CASSVGWGGELFF. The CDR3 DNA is TGTGCCAGCAGCGTAGGCTGGGGCGGGGAGCTGTTTTTT.

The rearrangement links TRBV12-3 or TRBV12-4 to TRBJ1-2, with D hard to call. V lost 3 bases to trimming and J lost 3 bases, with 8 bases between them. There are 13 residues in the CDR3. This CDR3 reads CASSFPRHYGYTF. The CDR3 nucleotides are TGTGCCAGCAGTTTTCCCCGACACTATGGCTACACCTTC.

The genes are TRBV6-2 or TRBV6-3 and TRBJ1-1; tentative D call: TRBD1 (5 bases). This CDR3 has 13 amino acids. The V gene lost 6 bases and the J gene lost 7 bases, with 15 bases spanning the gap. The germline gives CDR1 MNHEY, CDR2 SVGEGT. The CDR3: CASSHTTDSEAFF. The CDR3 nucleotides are TGTGCCAGCAGCCACACCACTGACAGTGAAGCTTTCTTT.

The CDR3 bases are TGTGCCAGCAGCTTAGCTAGGGCGGGCTACACCTTC. Its protein product is CASSLARAGYTF. This chain joins TRBV13 and TRBJ1-2; D gene unclear. CDR3 length: 12 residues. The germline CDR1 and CDR2 sequences are PRHDT and FYEKMQ (reference sequence). V dropped 1 base and J dropped 8 bases, with 8 bases sitting between them.

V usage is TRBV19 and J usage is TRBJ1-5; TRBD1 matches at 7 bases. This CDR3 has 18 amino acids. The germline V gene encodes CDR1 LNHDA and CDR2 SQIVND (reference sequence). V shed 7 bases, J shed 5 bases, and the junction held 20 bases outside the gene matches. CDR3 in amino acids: CASKGSPKGTATHQPQHF. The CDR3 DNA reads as TGTGCCAGTAAGGGGAGTCCCAAGGGGACAGCCACCCATCAGCCCCAGCATTTT.

The CDR3 DNA reads TGTGCCAGCAGCTTATGGGGAGGGGGCCGTATCTATGGCTACACCTTC. This sequence encodes CASSLWGGGRIYGYTF. The chain is built from TRBV7-2 and TRBJ1-2, with 7 bases fitting TRBD1. The CDR3 has 16 residues. Trimming cost V 2 bases and J 4 bases; bases outside gene matches: 10. The V gene's germline CDR1 is SGHTA and CDR2 FQGNSA.